The 20 T cell receptor beta chains below all came from one sample that was sequenced in a study of CD8 T cells in ankylosing spondylitis (dated by TCRdb to about 2017). Libraries were made using 5' RACE. Data came from an Illumina HiSeq 2500. Clones were called with MiXCR by TCRdb after fastp trimmed the public reads at Q25, and only in-frame beta chains were retained. CDR3 protein duplicates are merged, each entry listing the most common genes and DNA. For this sample there are about 160,000 distinct CDR3 sequences; roughly 10% appear just once. The leading ten clones occupy about 16% of the sample. The source material was blood, either unsorted or a sorted T cell fraction (not recorded which). These receptors originate from a female donor with ankylosing spondylitis or in good health (not recorded which).

This clonotype was seen ten or more times. The chain links TRBV7-9 to TRBJ2-1; the match to TRBD2 covers 12 bases. CDR3 length equals 15 residues. Germline assignment: CDR1 SEHNR and CDR2 FQNEAQ (reference sequence). J lost 5 bases, V lost 1 base, and 0 bases had no gene match. CDR3 amino acids: CASSLGTSGNNEQFF. For the CDR3, the DNA is TGTGCCAGCAGCTTAGGGACTAGCGGGAACAATGAGCAGTTCTTC. Full variable domain (rest looked up from reference TRBV7-9 and TRBJ2-1): DTGVSQNPRHKITKRGQNVTFRCDPISEHNRLYWYRQTLGQGPEFLTYFQNEAQLEKSRLLSDRFSAERPKGSFSTLEIQRTEQGDSAMYLCASSLGTSGNNEQFFGPGTRLTVL.

The table lists this clonotype with a count of one. The chain joins TRBV5-6 to TRBJ1-5, with D possibly being TRBD1 (5 bases). The CDR3 has 14 residues. V was cut by 2 bases and J by 6 bases, with 12 bases left in between. Germline V gives CDR1 SGHDT, CDR2 YYEEEE. The CDR3, as DNA: TGTGCCAGCAGCTTCTGGGCTAGGGGTCAGCCCCAGCATTTT. Protein: CASSFWARGQPQHF.

This clonotype came up many times. J is TRBJ2-1 and V is TRBV20-1, with TRBD2 as a possible D gene (6 bases). Per germline, CDR1 DFQATT and CDR2 SNEGSKA (reference sequence). The CDR3 consists of 15 residues. Between the trimmed V and J ends, which lost 2 bases and 0 bases, there was a span of 11 bases. Written as DNA, the CDR3 is TGCAGTGCTAGACTAGCGTCTAGCTCCTACAATGAGCAGTTCTTC. Protein: CSARLASSSYNEQFF.

This clonotype was seen ten or more times. The chain joins TRBV20-1 to TRBJ1-1; D not certain. CDR1 and CDR2 from the germline V gene are DFQATT and SNEGSKA (reference sequence). Trimming removed 1 base at V and 4 bases at J, with 4 bases between. There are 11 residues in the CDR3. This CDR3 reads CSARGGTEAFF. The CDR3 nucleotides read TGCAGTGCTAGAGGGGGCACTGAAGCTTTCTTT.

This clonotype was detected ten times or more. The chain couples TRBV11-2 to TRBJ2-1; 10 nucleotides match TRBD2. From germline, CDR1 is SGHAT and CDR2 FQNNGV. Trimming cost V 3 bases and J 5 bases; bases outside gene matches: 19. CDR3 size: 20 residues. This CDR3 is CASSFSAYSGRPTENNEQFF. The CDR3 DNA reads TGTGCCAGCAGCTTCTCGGCCTATAGCGGGAGGCCCACCGAAAACAATGAGCAGTTCTTC.

This clonotype was found a few times. The CDR3 DNA reads as TGTGCCAGCAGTTTATGGGGGAAGGGGGCCTACGAGCAGTACTTC. It translates to CASSLWGKGAYEQYF. J is TRBJ2-7 and V is TRBV27; weak D call: TRBD1 (6 bases). Germline CDR1 reads MNHEY; CDR2 reads SMNVEV (reference sequence). CDR3 length: 15 amino acids. V lost 1 base, J lost 2 bases, and 12 bases lay in between.

This chain joins TRBV6-2 or TRBV6-3 and TRBJ2-1; perhaps D is TRBD1 or TRBD2 (5 bases each). Germline-derived CDR1 and CDR2 are MNHEY and SVGEGT. This CDR3 region has 14 residues. Trimming shortened V by 8 bases and J by 7 bases, and 18 bases separated the two germline ends. CDR3 in DNA: TGTGCCAGCTCTTTAGAGGGACCTTTGAATGAGCAGTTCTTC. This codes for CASSLEGPLNEQFF.

The rearrangement links TRBV12-3 or TRBV12-4 to TRBJ1-5; 8 bases map to TRBD1. The junction had 5 bases not matched to a gene; V was cut back by 2 bases and J by 2 bases. The length of the CDR3 is 16 residues. CDR3 in DNA: TGTGCCAGCAGTTTACAGGACAGGGTGGGCAATCAGCCCCAGCATTTT. Amino acids: CASSLQDRVGNQPQHF.

This clonotype was seen a handful of times. The chain uses TRBV20-1 and TRBJ2-5; TRBD2 matches 7 bases. Trimming cost V 6 bases and J 5 bases; bases outside gene matches: 18. Germline CDR1 is DFQATT and CDR2 is SNEGSKA (reference sequence). The CDR3 is 16 residues long. This CDR3 is CSARLGQGGSEETQYF. The CDR3 DNA reads as TGCAGTGCCAGACTCGGGCAGGGCGGGAGTGAGGAGACCCAGTACTTC.

This chain uses TRBV5-6 with TRBJ2-3; 7 nucleotides agree with TRBD2. CDR3 length: 15 amino acids. V was pared by 1 base and J by 0 bases, with 2 bases of the junction left unmatched. Germline loops: CDR1 SGHDT, CDR2 YYEEEE. CDR3 loop: CASSLLTSSTDTQYF. The CDR3 DNA follows: TGTGCCAGCAGCTTGTTGACTAGCAGCACAGATACGCAGTATTTT.

This clonotype has a count of ten or more. CDR3 sequence reads: CASSFQTGAGAANHNEQFF. CDR3 bases: TGTGCCAGCAGTTTTCAGACTGGGGCGGGGGCCGCTAACCACAATGAGCAGTTCTTC. The V gene is TRBV6-2 or TRBV6-3, the J gene TRBJ2-1; D might be TRBD2 (7 bases). Trimming took off 4 bases at V and 5 bases at J, with 27 bases between the two ends. Germline values: CDR1 MNHEY, CDR2 SVGEGT. This CDR3 has 19 residues.

This clonotype has ten or more counts. This chain uses TRBV15 with TRBJ2-3; D might be TRBD1 or TRBD2, each matching 5 bases. Germline CDR1 LNHNV, CDR2 YYDKDF (reference sequence). This CDR3 has 16 residues. V was pared by 0 bases and J by 3 bases, with 13 bases between. The CDR3 sequence is CATSRERDATTDTQYF. The CDR3 nucleotides read TGTGCCACCAGCAGAGAAAGGGACGCCACGACAGATACGCAGTATTTT.

In its sample, this clonotype was seen a few times. The CDR3 DNA reads TGTGCCAGCAGCTACCTGACAGGGGACTATGGCTACACCTTC. Its translation: CASSYLTGDYGYTF. V usage is TRBV7-9 and J usage is TRBJ1-2; 8 bases map to TRBD1. There are 14 residues in the CDR3. The V gene end was trimmed by 4 bases and the J gene end by 3 bases; junction bases not matched to a gene: 4. The germline gives CDR1 SEHNR, CDR2 FQNEAQ (reference sequence).

The gene calls are TRBV16 and TRBJ1-1, with 7 bases lining up with TRBD1. The CDR3 loop spans 14 amino acids. J gave up 5 bases and V 3 bases, and 6 bases lay outside the gene matches. From germline, CDR1 is KGHSY and CDR2 FQNENV. Here the CDR3 reads CASSQVTGRTEAFF. The CDR3 nucleotides are TGTGCCAGCAGCCAGGTGACAGGGCGGACTGAAGCTTTCTTT.

This clonotype appeared a few times. The chain links TRBV20-1 to TRBJ1-1; D perhaps matches TRBD1 (5 bases). Deletions cut 0 bases from V and 0 bases from J, with 8 bases between. The germline CDR1 and CDR2 sequences are DFQATT and SNEGSKA (reference sequence). CDR3 size: 14 residues. CDR3 sequence: CSARDYRLNTEAFF. The DNA of the CDR3 is TGCAGTGCTAGAGATTACAGGTTGAACACTGAAGCTTTCTTT.

V gene TRBV9 combines with J gene TRBJ2-2; 10 bases match TRBD1. V shed 3 bases, J shed 5 bases, and the junction held 4 bases outside the gene matches. The V gene's germline CDR1 is SGDLS and CDR2 YYNGEE. The CDR3 has 15 residues. The CDR3 is CASSGQGARTGELFF. The DNA for the CDR3 is TGTGCCAGCAGCGGACAGGGGGCGCGAACCGGGGAGCTGTTTTTT.

The chain has TRBV12-3 or TRBV12-4 and TRBJ1-5; no reliable D call. V was pared by 6 bases and J by 1 base, with 16 bases between. This CDR3 has 16 residues. The CDR3 is CASSLDTYGSNQPQHF. The CDR3 region has the DNA TGTGCCAGCAGCCTTGATACCTACGGAAGCAATCAGCCCCAGCATTTT.

This clonotype has ten or more counts. This sequence joins TRBV21-1 and TRBJ2-1; TRBD1, the D gene given by the table, was not confirmed from the DNA. TRBV21-1 is tagged as a pseudogene. The CDR3 totals 16 residues. CDR3 sequence: CASRGTDLSSYNEQFF. The CDR3 nucleotides are TGTGCCAGCAGAGGGACAGACTTGAGCTCCTACAATGAGCAGTTCTTC.

This clonotype was counted only a few times. The gene calls are TRBV7-3 and TRBJ2-1; no firm D call. This CDR3 has 15 residues. Germline CDR1 SGHTA, CDR2 FQGTGA. Trimming cost V 2 bases and J 4 bases, with 12 bases left between them. The CDR3 is CASSLWPAAYNEQFF. Written as DNA, the CDR3 is TGTGCCAGCAGCTTATGGCCGGCCGCTTACAATGAGCAGTTCTTC. Full variable domain (remainder filled in from reference TRBV7-3 and TRBJ2-1): GAGVSQTPSNKVTEKGKYVELRCDPISGHTALYWYRQSLGQGPEFLIYFQGTGAADDSGLPNDRFFAVRPEGSVSTLKIQRTERGDSAVYLCASSLWPAAYNEQFFGPGTRLTVL.

In this sample, this clonotype turned up a few times. This chain connects TRBV27 to TRBJ2-1, with D perhaps given as TRBD1 or TRBD2 (5 bases each). There are 12 residues in the CDR3. V was pared by 8 bases and J by 7 bases, with 12 bases between. In germline, CDR1 is MNHEY, CDR2 SMNVEV (reference sequence). The CDR3 nucleotides read TGTGCCAGCGCCCCGTGGGGGAATGAGCAGTTCTTC. Translated: CASAPWGNEQFF.